By share, the clone carrying this T cell receptor (beta chain) counts as medium-sized. Antigen specificity is unknown. Constant-region reverse primers amplified full-length variable regions, followed by semi-nested Nested Universal Primer A PCR. Via MiXCR, TCRdb re-called the 5' RACE reads, giving one row per CDR3 protein. The profile shows just over 60,000 distinct CDR3 sequences, roughly 30% of them singletons. Study-wide findings and caveats: Tumor Tregs overlapped most with tumor, then blood, naive CD4+ cells.

Naive CD4+ cells had CD25+ Tregs removed. Germline CDR1 reads MNHEY; CDR2 reads SVGEGT. V was pared by 6 bases and J by 1 base, with 6 bases of the junction left unmatched. CDR3 length: 15 amino acids. This chain links TRBV6-2 or TRBV6-3 with TRBJ2-5; TRBD2 aligns across 9 bases. The sample was tumor-infiltrating naive CD4+ T cells sorted from the breast tumor. Stated subset: naive CD4+ T cells, CD4+CD45RA+CD25-. The sequence came from a female donor with breast cancer. The CDR3 protein is CASRNPGLAQETQYF. Here the CDR3 DNA reads TGTGCCAGCAGAAACCCGGGACTAGCCCAAGAGACCCAGTACTTC.